These 22 T cell receptor beta chains were all obtained from the same sample, sequenced in a study of blood T cell repertoires in COVID-19. This table comes from immunoSEQ multiplex PCR, and its TCRdb copy is limited to in-frame clones, with some not included. Of about 300,000 clones detected, less than 85% appear once; the ten largest clones hold around 1.6%. Material: peripheral blood. Receptors were obtained from a human donor with COVID-19, enrolled during active disease. The donor label of this sample is uncertain.

In its sample, this clone was seen once. The DNA for the CDR3 is TGTGCCAGCAAGACTAGCGGGACTTCCCAAGAGACCCAGTACTTC. Protein: CASKTSGTSQETQYF. This chain connects TRBV7-2 to TRBJ2-5, with 11 positions matching TRBD2. J lost 1 base, V lost 7 bases, and 5 bases had no gene match. Germline loops: CDR1 SGHTA, CDR2 FQGNSA. The CDR3 contains 15 residues.

The rearrangement joins TRBV11-3 to TRBJ2-1; D is undetermined. Trimming took 3 bases from V and 2 from J, leaving 8 bases between them. This CDR3 has 14 residues. CDR1 and CDR2 (germline): SGHNT, YENEEA. Written as DNA, the CDR3 is TGTGCCAGCAGCTTGGCCAGCGCCTACAATGAGCAGTTCTTC. As protein: CASSLASAYNEQFF.

The rearrangement joins TRBV6-1 to TRBJ1-1; D unresolved. Trimming stripped 3 bases from V and 3 bases from J, with 11 bases between. CDR1 and CDR2 from the germline V gene are MNHNS and SASEGT. This CDR3 contains 14 residues. CDR3 sequence reads: CASSDDLRDTEAFF. In nucleotides, the CDR3 is TGTGCCAGCAGTGATGATTTACGGGACACTGAAGCTTTCTTT.

The V gene is TRBV11-1, the J gene TRBJ1-1, with 8 bases that match TRBD1. V shed 7 bases and J 5 bases; nucleotides not matched to a gene: 6. The CDR3 length is 13 residues. Germline lookup yields CDR1 SGHAT and CDR2 FQDESV (reference sequence). In DNA form, the CDR3 reads TGTGCCAGCACAGGGGGCCTGTATACTGAAGCTTTCTTT. Residues: CASTGGLYTEAFF.

The gene calls are TRBV6-5 and TRBJ2-6; weak D call: TRBD2 (5 bases). The CDR3 is 15 amino acids. The germline CDR1 and CDR2 sequences are MNHEY and SVGAGI. Trimming removed 5 bases at V and 2 bases at J, with 10 bases between. This chain's CDR3 is CASSPRGAGANVLTF. CDR3 nucleotide sequence: TGTGCCAGCAGTCCCCGGGGAGCTGGGGCCAACGTCCTGACTTTC.

V and J are TRBV5-1 and TRBJ1-2, with D hard to call. V was pared by 1 base and J by 4 bases, with 11 bases between. The CDR3 has 14 residues. CDR1 and CDR2 (germline): SGHRS, YFSETQ. The DNA for the CDR3 is TGCGCCAGCAGCTTGATGCAAGGAGGCTATGGCTACACCTTC. This translates into CASSLMQGGYGYTF. Variable domain in full (rest from reference TRBV5-1 and TRBJ1-2): KAGVTQTPRYLIKTRGQQVTLSCSPISGHRSVSWYQQTPGQGLQFLFEYFSETQRNKGNFPGRFSGRQFSNSRSEMNVSTLELGDSALYLCASSLMQGGYGYTFGSGTRLTVV.

The rearrangement uses TRBV10-3 and TRBJ2-3, with D possibly matching TRBD2 (6 bases). Looked up from germline, CDR1 is ENHRY and CDR2 is SYGVKD. This CDR3 is 14 amino acids long. V shed 10 bases and J shed 3 bases, with 17 bases lying between them. CDR3 DNA: TGTGCCAGCAACCGGGACTTGGGGACAGATACGCAGTATTTT. As protein: CASNRDLGTDTQYF.

The table lists this clone with a count of one. This sequence joins TRBV7-2 and TRBJ1-2; no definite D call. The CDR3 has 15 amino acids. The V and J ends lost 0 bases and 7 bases respectively, with 15 bases between them. In germline, CDR1 is SGHTA, CDR2 FQGNSA. The CDR3 protein is CASSLAMGASGGYTF. The CDR3, as DNA: TGTGCCAGCAGCTTAGCGATGGGCGCAAGTGGTGGCTACACCTTC.

The J gene is TRBJ1-3, the V gene TRBV28; 7 positions agree with TRBD1. Germline values: CDR1 MDHEN, CDR2 SYDVKM. The CDR3 runs 16 residues. J was trimmed by 0 bases and V by 5 bases; bases with no gene match: 7. CDR3 protein: CASSPLGQASGNTIYF. CDR3 nucleotides: TGTGCCAGCAGTCCCCTCGGACAGGCCTCTGGAAACACCATATATTTT.

The chain employs TRBV11-2 and TRBJ2-1, with 9 nucleotides matching TRBD2. Trimming took 6 bases from V and 10 from J; bases not matched to a gene: 10. This CDR3 spans 14 amino acids. Germline V CDR1 and CDR2: SGHAT, FQNNGV. The CDR3 spells CASSPSGTSIEQFF. The CDR3 nucleotides read TGTGCCAGCAGTCCCTCCGGGACTAGCATCGAGCAGTTCTTC. Supplemented by reference TRBV11-2 and TRBJ2-1, the full variable domain reads EAGVAQSPRYKIIEKRQSVAFWCNPISGHATLYWYQQILGQGPKLLIQFQNNGVVDDSQLPKDRFSAERLKGVDSTLKIQPAKLEDSAVYLCASSPSGTSIEQFFGPGTRLTVL.

This sequence joins TRBV3-1 (or the pseudogene TRBV3-2) and TRBJ2-3; 15 bases agree with TRBD2. Trimming at V came to 0 bases and at J to 8 bases, leaving 6 bases not matched to a gene. Germline CDR1 and CDR2: LGHDT and YNNKEL (reference sequence). The CDR3 is 17 residues long. The CDR3 region is CASSQERTSGRVGTQYF. CDR3 sequence (DNA): TGTGCCAGCAGCCAAGAAAGGACTAGCGGGAGGGTTGGTACGCAGTATTTT.

This chain links TRBV6-2 or TRBV6-3 with TRBJ2-5; a possible D gene is TRBD2 (6 bases). V was shortened by 6 bases and J by 0 bases, with 11 bases between the two germline ends. This CDR3 is 14 amino acids long. Germline values: CDR1 MNHEY, CDR2 SVGEGT. CDR3 nucleotides: TGTGCCAGCAGCCAAGGAGGGAACCAAGAGACCCAGTACTTC. This sequence encodes CASSQGGNQETQYF.

The chain links TRBV19 to TRBJ2-1; 7 bases match TRBD2. The CDR3 has 14 residues. From germline, CDR1 is LNHDA and CDR2 SQIVND (reference sequence). V shed 1 base and J 12 bases; nucleotides not matched to a gene: 9. The CDR3 DNA reads TGTGCCAGTAGTATAGGGGAGGGAATAGGGAGGCAGTTCTTC. It codes for CASSIGEGIGRQFF. Together with reference TRBV19 and TRBJ2-1, the CDR3 gives the full variable domain: DGGITQSPKYLFRKEGQNVTLSCEQNLNHDAMYWYRQDPGQGLRLIYYSQIVNDFQKGDIAEGYSVSREKKESFPLTVTSAQKNPTAFYLCASSIGEGIGRQFFGPGTRLTVL.

This clone occurred once. This rearrangement joins TRBV6-1 to TRBJ2-7; D call uncertain. There are 15 residues in the CDR3. Trimming left V 3 bases short and J 0 bases short, with 12 bases between. Germline loops: CDR1 MNHNS, CDR2 SASEGT. The CDR3 here is CASSDYSLLSYEQYF. The CDR3 nucleotides read TGTGCCAGCAGTGATTACAGCCTACTCTCCTACGAGCAGTACTTC.

V and J are TRBV30 and TRBJ2-3, with unresolved D. Trimming took off 0 bases at V and 4 bases at J, with 8 bases between the two ends. The CDR3 contains 13 residues. Germline CDR1 is GTSNPN and CDR2 is SVGIG (reference sequence). This chain's CDR3 is CAWSVQDSDTQYF. The CDR3 DNA follows: TGTGCCTGGAGTGTACAAGATTCAGATACGCAGTATTTT.

Note on this clone: Other DNA sequences in the same sample also yield this CDR3. The V call is TRBV12-3 or TRBV12-4, the J call TRBJ1-1; 9 nucleotides agree with TRBD1. CDR3 length: 12 residues. The junction had 0 bases not matched to a gene; V was cut back by 4 bases and J by 6 bases. The CDR3 nucleotides read TGTGCCAGCAGTTGGGACAGGGCTGAAGCTTTCTTT. Translated, it gives CASSWDRAEAFF.

The gene calls are TRBV28 and TRBJ1-4, with 9 positions matching TRBD1. The trim removed 7 bases at V and 4 bases at J, leaving 13 bases unmatched. The CDR3 is 17 amino acids. CDR1 MDHEN and CDR2 SYDVKM come from the germline V gene. The CDR3 loop reads CASTVPGQGLDNEKLFF. Written as DNA, the CDR3 is TGTGCCAGCACCGTCCCGGGACAGGGTTTAGATAATGAAAAACTGTTTTTT.

The chain links TRBV9 to TRBJ2-3; the match to TRBD1 covers 9 bases. CDR1 SGDLS and CDR2 YYNGEE come from the germline V gene. V was clipped by 2 bases and J by 5 bases; unmatched bases: 6. CDR3 length: 15 amino acids. The chain's CDR3 is CASSVLTGGGDTQYF. CDR3 coding DNA: TGTGCCAGCAGCGTTCTCACAGGGGGCGGAGATACGCAGTATTTT.

The gene calls are TRBV7-2 and TRBJ1-5; tentatively, D is TRBD1 (5 bases). The CDR3 consists of 16 residues. V shed 0 bases and J shed 7 bases, with 16 bases lying between them. Germline assignment: CDR1 SGHTA and CDR2 FQGNSA. The CDR3: CASSLARAGGGQPQHF. CDR3 in DNA: TGTGCCAGCAGCTTAGCGAGGGCCGGCGGGGGGCAGCCCCAGCATTTT.

For this clone: At one end the junction does not follow the germline gene, possibly because of a read error. CDR3 amino acids: CASSQGTISTDTQYF. CDR3 sequence (DNA): TGCGCCAGCAGTCAAGGGACAATTAGCACAGATACGCAGTATTTT. The chain uses TRBV4-1 and TRBJ2-3; D perhaps matches TRBD1 (6 bases). The germline V gene has CDR1 MGHRA and CDR2 YSYEKL. The CDR3 has 15 residues.

This sequence joins TRBV27 and TRBJ2-7, with D possibly matching TRBD1 (6 bases). The V and J ends lost 5 bases and 1 base respectively, with 12 bases between them. The CDR3 runs to 14 residues. Germline CDR1 MNHEY, CDR2 SMNVEV (reference sequence). The DNA of the CDR3 is TGTGCCAGCAGTAACACGGGACAATCCTACGAGCAGTACTTC. This gives the protein CASSNTGQSYEQYF.

Notes on this clone: Other DNA sequences from this sample encode an identical CDR3 as well. The V and J genes are TRBV7-2 and TRBJ2-7, with 12 nucleotides matching TRBD2. Germline assignment: CDR1 SGHTA and CDR2 FQGNSA. This CDR3 comprises 15 residues. The ends lost 5 bases at V and 2 bases at J; junction bases unmatched: 4. CDR3 bases: TGTGCCAGCAGCCCCCGACTAGCGGGGGCCTACGAGCAGTACTTC. This sequence encodes CASSPRLAGAYEQYF. The full variable domain, with the rest looked up from reference TRBV7-2 and TRBJ2-7, is GAGVSQSPSNKVTEKGKDVELRCDPISGHTALYWYRQSLGQGLEFLIYFQGNSAPDKSGLPSDRFSAERTGGSVSTLTIQRTQQEDSAVYLCASSPRLAGAYEQYFGPGTRLTVT.